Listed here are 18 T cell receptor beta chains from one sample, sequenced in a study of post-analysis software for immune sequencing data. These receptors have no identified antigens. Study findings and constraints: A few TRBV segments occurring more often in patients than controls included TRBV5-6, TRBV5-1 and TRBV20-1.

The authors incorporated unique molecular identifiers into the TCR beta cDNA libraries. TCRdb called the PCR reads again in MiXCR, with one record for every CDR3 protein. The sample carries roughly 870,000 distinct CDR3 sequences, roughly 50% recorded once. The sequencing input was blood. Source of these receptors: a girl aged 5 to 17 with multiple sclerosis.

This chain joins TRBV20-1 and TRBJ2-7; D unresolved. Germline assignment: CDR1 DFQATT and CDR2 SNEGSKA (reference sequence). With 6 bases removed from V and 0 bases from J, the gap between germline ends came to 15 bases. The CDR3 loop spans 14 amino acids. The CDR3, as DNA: TGCAGTGCCTCCCCGGACCTCCCCTCCTACGAGCAGTACTTC. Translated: CSASPDLPSYEQYF.

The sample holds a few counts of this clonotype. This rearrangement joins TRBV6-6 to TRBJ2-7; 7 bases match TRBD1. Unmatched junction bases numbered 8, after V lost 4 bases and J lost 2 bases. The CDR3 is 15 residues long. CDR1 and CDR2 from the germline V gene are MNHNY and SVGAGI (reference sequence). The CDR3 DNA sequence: TGTGCCAGCAGTTCCTTCACAGGGGTTCCCTACGAGCAGTACTTC. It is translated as CASSSFTGVPYEQYF.

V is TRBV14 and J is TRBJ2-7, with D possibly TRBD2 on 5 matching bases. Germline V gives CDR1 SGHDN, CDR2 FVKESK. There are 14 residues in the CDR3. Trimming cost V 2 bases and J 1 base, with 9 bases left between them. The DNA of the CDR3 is TGTGCCAGCAGCCAATTGGGGAGATCCTACGAGCAGTACTTC. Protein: CASSQLGRSYEQYF.

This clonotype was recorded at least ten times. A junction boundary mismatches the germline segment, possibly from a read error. The CDR3, as DNA: TGTGCTAGCAGCTTAGCCAGGGGTGGCGAGCAGTACTTC. Amino acid sequence: CASSLARGGEQYF. This chain connects TRBV7-7 to TRBJ2-7; possible D gene TRBD1, 6 bases. Per the germline V gene, CDR1 is SSHAT and CDR2 is FNYEAQ (reference sequence). The CDR3 is made up of 13 amino acids.

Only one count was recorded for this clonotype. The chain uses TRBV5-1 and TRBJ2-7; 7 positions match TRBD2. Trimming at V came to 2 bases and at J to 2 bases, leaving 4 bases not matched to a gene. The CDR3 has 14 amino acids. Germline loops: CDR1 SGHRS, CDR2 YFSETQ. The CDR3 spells CASSLDLAAYEQYF. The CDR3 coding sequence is TGCGCCAGCAGCTTAGATCTAGCGGCCTACGAGCAGTACTTC.

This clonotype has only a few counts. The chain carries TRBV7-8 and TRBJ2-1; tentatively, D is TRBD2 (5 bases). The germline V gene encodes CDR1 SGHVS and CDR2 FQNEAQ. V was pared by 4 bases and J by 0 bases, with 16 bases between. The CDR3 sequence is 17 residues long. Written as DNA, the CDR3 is TGTGCCAGCAGCTCCGGAGAGGTGAGGGCCTCCTACAATGAGCAGTTCTTC. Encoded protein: CASSSGEVRASYNEQFF.

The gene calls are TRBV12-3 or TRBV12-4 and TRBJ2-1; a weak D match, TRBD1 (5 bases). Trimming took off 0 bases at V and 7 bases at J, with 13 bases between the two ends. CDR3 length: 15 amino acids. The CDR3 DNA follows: TGTGCCAGCAGTTTAGCGCGTAGGCAGGGAAATGAGCAGTTCTTC. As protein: CASSLARRQGNEQFF.

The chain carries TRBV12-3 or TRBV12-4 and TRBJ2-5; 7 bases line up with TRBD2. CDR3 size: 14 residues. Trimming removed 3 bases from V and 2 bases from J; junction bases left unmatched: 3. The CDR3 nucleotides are TGTGCCAGCAGTTTCTCGCGGGGGCAAGAGACCCAGTACTTC. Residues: CASSFSRGQETQYF.

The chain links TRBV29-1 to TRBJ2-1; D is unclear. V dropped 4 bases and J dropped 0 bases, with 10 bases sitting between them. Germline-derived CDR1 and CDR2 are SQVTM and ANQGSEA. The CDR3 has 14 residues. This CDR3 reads CSVGPDISYNEQFF. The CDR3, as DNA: TGCAGCGTTGGGCCCGACATCTCCTACAATGAGCAGTTCTTC.

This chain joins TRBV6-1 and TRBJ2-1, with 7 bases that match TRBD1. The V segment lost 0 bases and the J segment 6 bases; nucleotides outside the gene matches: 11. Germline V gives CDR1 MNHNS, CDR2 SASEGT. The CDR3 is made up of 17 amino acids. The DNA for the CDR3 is TGTGCCAGCAGTGAAGCCCCCGAAGGGGGCGCAGGCAATGAGCAGTTCTTC. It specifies CASSEAPEGGAGNEQFF.

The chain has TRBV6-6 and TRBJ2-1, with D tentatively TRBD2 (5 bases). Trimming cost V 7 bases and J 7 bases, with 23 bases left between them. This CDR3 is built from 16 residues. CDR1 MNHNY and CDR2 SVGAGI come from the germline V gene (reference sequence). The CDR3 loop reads CASTYYGPSWRNEQFF. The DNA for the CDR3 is TGTGCCAGCACATACTATGGGCCTAGCTGGAGAAATGAGCAGTTCTTC.

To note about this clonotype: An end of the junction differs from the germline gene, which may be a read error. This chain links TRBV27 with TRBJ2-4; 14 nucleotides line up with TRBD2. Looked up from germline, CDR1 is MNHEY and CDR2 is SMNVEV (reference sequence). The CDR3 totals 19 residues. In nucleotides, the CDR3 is TGTGCCATCAGTGAGGGGACTAGCGGGAGAGTGGAGGCCAAAAACATTCAGTACTTC. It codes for CAISEGTSGRVEAKNIQYF.

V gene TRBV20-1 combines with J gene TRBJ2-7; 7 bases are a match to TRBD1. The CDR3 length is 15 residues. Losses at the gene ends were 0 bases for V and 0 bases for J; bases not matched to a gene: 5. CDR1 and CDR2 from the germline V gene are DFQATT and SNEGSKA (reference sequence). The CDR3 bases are TGCAGTGCTAGAGAAGGGACAGAGTTCTCCTACGAGCAGTACTTC. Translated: CSAREGTEFSYEQYF.

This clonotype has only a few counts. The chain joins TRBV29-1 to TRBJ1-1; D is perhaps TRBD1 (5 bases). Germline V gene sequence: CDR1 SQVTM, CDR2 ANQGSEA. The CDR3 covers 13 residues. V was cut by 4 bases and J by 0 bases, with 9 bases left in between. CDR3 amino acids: CSVGPGLNTEAFF. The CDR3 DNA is TGCAGCGTTGGTCCGGGACTGAACACTGAAGCTTTCTTT.

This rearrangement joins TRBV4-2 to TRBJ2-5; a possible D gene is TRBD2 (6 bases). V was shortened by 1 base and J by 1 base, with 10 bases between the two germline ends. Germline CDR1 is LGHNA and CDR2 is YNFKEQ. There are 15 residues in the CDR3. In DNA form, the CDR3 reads TGTGCCAGCAGCCAAGTTTTGGGGGGCCAAGAGACCCAGTACTTC. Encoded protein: CASSQVLGGQETQYF.

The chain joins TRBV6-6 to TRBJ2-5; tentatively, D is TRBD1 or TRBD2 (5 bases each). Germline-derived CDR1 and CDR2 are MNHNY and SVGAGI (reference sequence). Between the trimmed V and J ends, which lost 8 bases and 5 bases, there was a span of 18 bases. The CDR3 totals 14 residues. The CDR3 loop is CASSNRGKQETQYF. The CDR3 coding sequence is TGTGCCAGCTCAAATCGGGGCAAGCAGGAGACCCAGTACTTC.

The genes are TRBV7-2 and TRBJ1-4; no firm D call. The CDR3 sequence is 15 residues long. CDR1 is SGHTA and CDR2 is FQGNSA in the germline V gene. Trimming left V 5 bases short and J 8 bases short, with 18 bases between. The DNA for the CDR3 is TGTGCCAGCAGCGGTACTGGCCTGGGATACGAAAAACTGTTTTTT. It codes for CASSGTGLGYEKLFF. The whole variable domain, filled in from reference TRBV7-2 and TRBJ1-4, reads GAGVSQSPSNKVTEKGKDVELRCDPISGHTALYWYRQSLGQGLEFLIYFQGNSAPDKSGLPSDRFSAERTGGSVSTLTIQRTQQEDSAVYLCASSGTGLGYEKLFFGSGTQLSVL.

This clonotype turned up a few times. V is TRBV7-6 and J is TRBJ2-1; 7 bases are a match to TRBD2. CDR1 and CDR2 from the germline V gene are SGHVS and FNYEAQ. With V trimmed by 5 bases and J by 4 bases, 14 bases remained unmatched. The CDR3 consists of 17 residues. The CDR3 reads CASSPSPLADIYNEQFF. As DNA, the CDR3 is TGTGCCAGCAGCCCTAGTCCCCTAGCGGACATTTACAATGAGCAGTTCTTC.